These 23 T cell receptor beta chains share one sample of origin, sequenced in a study of shared clonotypes between healthy human individuals (dated by TCRdb to 2020 to 2021). Library prep was done by the immunoSEQ multiplex PCR assay. TCRdb obtained this table from immuneACCESS and retained in-frame rearrangements with V and J assigned. These tables miss some clones; where compared with another copy, unresolved V genes account for less than half of the shortfall, and the remainder is unexplained. The sample profile shows some 2,000,000 clones; 90% to 95% of them were found once. The top ten constitute under 0.15% of the sample. The sequenced material came from naive CD4+ T cells sorted from blood. The label giving this sample's cell subset or site can be read as: CD45RA+ positively selected. These receptors were taken from a man younger than 35 in good health.

This clone was seen once. The chain uses TRBV19 and TRBJ1-2, with 7 bases identical to TRBD1. CDR3 size: 17 residues. The V segment lost 7 bases and the J segment 4 bases; nucleotides outside the gene matches: 18. In germline, CDR1 is LNHDA, CDR2 SQIVND (reference sequence). CDR3 DNA: TGTGCCAGTATGGGCTCGGGGGACAGTATGAATTTCTATGGCTACACCTTC. As protein: CASMGSGDSMNFYGYTF.

The J gene is TRBJ1-1, the V gene TRBV6-1; D gene uncertain. The CDR3 has 15 amino acids. V was cut by 0 bases and J by 6 bases, with 14 bases left in between. Germline-derived CDR1 and CDR2 are MNHNS and SASEGT. CDR3 sequence: CASSEAWGIFAEAFF. In nucleotides, the CDR3 is TGTGCCAGCAGTGAAGCTTGGGGAATTTTCGCTGAAGCTTTCTTT.

The rearrangement joins TRBV9 to TRBJ2-5; possible D gene TRBD2, 6 bases. Trimming removed 0 bases at V and 0 bases at J, with 9 bases between. Germline V CDR1 and CDR2: SGDLS, YYNGEE. The CDR3 consists of 15 residues. CDR3 coding DNA: TGTGCCAGCAGCGTAGGAGCTAGCGACCAAGAGACCCAGTACTTC. This encodes CASSVGASDQETQYF.

This chain connects TRBV9 to TRBJ1-4; D unclear. The CDR3 sequence is 13 residues long. Germline CDR1 SGDLS, CDR2 YYNGEE. V lost 1 base, J lost 3 bases, and 4 bases lay in between. The CDR3 DNA reads as TGTGCCAGCAGCGTATCAGCTAATGAAAAACTGTTTTTT. Translation: CASSVSANEKLFF.

CDR3 bases: TGTGCCAGCAGTGGAACAGGGCCCGCTAACTATGGCTACACCTTC. Translation: CASSGTGPANYGYTF. J is TRBJ1-2 and V is TRBV6-5; D is perhaps TRBD1 (6 bases). The ends were cut back, 5 bases at V and 0 bases at J, with 13 bases in the middle. The germline V gene encodes CDR1 MNHEY and CDR2 SVGAGI. This CDR3 region has 15 residues.

The chain is built from TRBV5-6 and TRBJ1-4, with a weak D call TRBD1 (5 bases). The CDR3 totals 16 residues. Trimming removed 1 base from V and 0 bases from J, with 10 bases in between. Germline-derived CDR1 and CDR2 are SGHDT and YYEEEE. The CDR3 region has the DNA TGTGCCAGCAGCTTGCGGGGGACTTCAACTAATGAAAAACTGTTTTTT. This translates into CASSLRGTSTNEKLFF.

The V and J genes are TRBV30 and TRBJ2-7; TRBD2 matches at 9 bases. Trimming at V came to 5 bases and at J to 6 bases, leaving 11 bases not matched to a gene. CDR1 GTSNPN and CDR2 SVGIG come from the germline V gene (reference sequence). The CDR3 loop spans 14 amino acids. In DNA, the CDR3 is TGTGCCTGGGCCGGCGCCCTAGCGGGAACCGAGCAGTACTTC. It specifies CAWAGALAGTEQYF.

The chain couples TRBV5-1 to TRBJ1-6, with D tentatively TRBD1 (5 bases). This CDR3 contains 15 residues. Germline-derived CDR1 and CDR2 are SGHRS and YFSETQ. V shed 0 bases and J shed 7 bases, with 11 bases lying between them. The CDR3 coding sequence is TGCGCCAGCAGCTTGGCCTCCGGGACGAATTCACCCCTCCACTTT. This codes for CASSLASGTNSPLHF.

V gene TRBV11-2 combines with J gene TRBJ1-1, with D possibly being TRBD1 (5 bases). Germline V gene lookup returns CDR1 SGHAT and CDR2 FQNNGV. V lost 1 base and J 5 bases, leaving 14 bases between the germline ends. This CDR3 is built from 15 residues. The CDR3, as DNA: TGTGCCAGCAGCTTAGCAGCCCAGGGCACTACTGAAGCTTTCTTT. Protein sequence: CASSLAAQGTTEAFF.

This chain connects TRBV11-3 to TRBJ2-3; 7 nucleotides align to TRBD1. Germline V gene data show CDR1 as SGHNT and CDR2 as YENEEA. The CDR3 loop spans 16 amino acids. V was clipped by 1 base and J by 2 bases; unmatched bases: 6. CDR3 sequence (DNA): TGTGCCAGCAGCTTAGGAACAGACAGGGCCACAGATACGCAGTATTTT. It codes for CASSLGTDRATDTQYF.

J is TRBJ1-2 and V is TRBV29-1; D possibly corresponds to TRBD1 (6 bases). The germline V and J ends were trimmed by 0 bases and 5 bases, with 16 bases remaining between them. This CDR3 contains 15 residues. Germline CDR1 reads SQVTM; CDR2 reads ANQGSEA. CDR3: CSVEDLVVGGYGYTF. The CDR3 nucleotides are TGCAGCGTTGAAGATCTTGTGGTAGGGGGGTATGGCTACACCTTC.

This chain links TRBV28 with TRBJ2-7; the match to TRBD1 covers 7 bases. The CDR3 extends over 15 amino acids. Germline-derived CDR1 and CDR2 are MDHEN and SYDVKM. V lost 1 base to trimming and J lost 3 bases; unmatched junction nucleotides: 6. CDR3 sequence reads: CASSLSGTAIYEQYF. The CDR3 DNA reads as TGTGCCAGCAGTTTATCTGGGACAGCAATCTACGAGCAGTACTTC.

Worth noting for this clone: This specimen includes other DNA sequences encoding the same CDR3. J is TRBJ1-5 and V is TRBV2, with D unresolved. V lost 1 base to trimming and J lost 1 base, with 5 bases between them. Germline V gene data show CDR1 as SNHLY and CDR2 as FYNNEI. CDR3 size: 14 residues. The CDR3 region has the DNA TGTGCCAGCAGTGAAGACGGGAGCAATCAGCCCCAGCATTTT. Translating it yields CASSEDGSNQPQHF. Drawing the rest from reference TRBV2 and TRBJ1-5, the complete variable domain is EPEVTQTPSHQVTQMGQEVILRCVPISNHLYFYWYRQILGQKVEFLVSFYNNEISEKSEIFDDQFSVERPDGSNFTLKIRSTKLEDSAMYFCASSEDGSNQPQHFGDGTRLSIL.

This chain's CDR3 is CASSLEGRGLFF. The CDR3 DNA reads as TGCGCCAGCAGCTTGGAGGGGCGCGGGCTGTTTTTT. This chain joins TRBV5-1 and TRBJ2-2, with D maybe TRBD1 (5 bases). Germline CDR1 reads SGHRS; CDR2 reads YFSETQ. V lost 0 bases and J 13 bases, leaving 10 bases between the germline ends. The CDR3 is made up of 12 amino acids.

The rearrangement joins TRBV30 to TRBJ2-3; D is possibly TRBD2 (7 bases). The CDR3 totals 14 residues. V was cut by 1 base and J by 4 bases, with 12 bases left in between. The germline V gene encodes CDR1 GTSNPN and CDR2 SVGIG (reference sequence). In DNA, the CDR3 is TGTGCCTGGAGTGAGGGGGGGAAACCAGATACGCAGTATTTT. It is translated as CAWSEGGKPDTQYF.

This clone was counted once. J is TRBJ1-3 and V is TRBV9, with D unclear. Between the trimmed V and J ends, which lost 3 bases and 2 bases, there was a span of 15 bases. The CDR3 has 16 residues. In germline, CDR1 is SGDLS, CDR2 YYNGEE. The CDR3 protein is CASSAEPGNPGNTIYF. CDR3 DNA sequence: TGTGCCAGCAGCGCCGAGCCGGGCAACCCTGGAAACACCATATATTTT.

This clone has only one observation. The chain employs TRBV6-5 and TRBJ1-5; D unclear. CDR1 is MNHEY, CDR2 SVGAGI, per germline. The length of the CDR3 is 13 residues. The germline V and J ends were trimmed by 3 bases and 6 bases, with 9 bases remaining between them. The CDR3 loop reads CASSYTVTQPQHF. The CDR3 bases are TGTGCCAGCAGTTATACGGTAACTCAGCCCCAGCATTTT.

This clone was seen a single time. The rearrangement uses TRBV6-1 and TRBJ2-2, with D possibly being TRBD1 or TRBD2 (5 bases each). CDR3 length: 15 residues. Trimming cost V 10 bases and J 5 bases, with 20 bases left between them. Germline CDR1 reads MNHNS; CDR2 reads SASEGT. The DNA for the CDR3 is TGTGCCATTCCTCCTCCGGGACGAAATACCGGGGAGCTGTTTTTT. It encodes CAIPPPGRNTGELFF.

A note on this clone: The sample has other DNA sequences that encode this CDR3 too. The chain couples TRBV28 to TRBJ2-2; 8 nucleotides agree with TRBD1. Looked up from germline, CDR1 is MDHEN and CDR2 is SYDVKM. The length of the CDR3 is 15 residues. The trim removed 4 bases at V and 3 bases at J, leaving 4 bases unmatched. CDR3 in amino acids: CASSSRQGYTGELFF. As DNA, the CDR3 is TGTGCCAGCAGTTCAAGACAGGGGTACACCGGGGAGCTGTTTTTT.

V gene TRBV7-9 combines with J gene TRBJ1-1, with 10 bases fitting TRBD1. The junction had 14 bases not matched to a gene; V was cut back by 6 bases and J by 1 base. Germline V gene data show CDR1 as SEHNR and CDR2 as FQNEAQ (reference sequence). The CDR3 loop spans 18 amino acids. CDR3 loop: CASRRLLDRGLENTEAFF. The CDR3 DNA reads TGTGCCAGCAGACGTCTCCTAGACAGGGGGCTTGAGAACACTGAAGCTTTCTTT.

V and J are TRBV27 and TRBJ2-5, with D possibly being TRBD1 (6 bases). Germline V gives CDR1 MNHEY, CDR2 SMNVEV (reference sequence). CDR3 length: 14 residues. V was shortened by 6 bases and J by 2 bases, with 13 bases between the two germline ends. CDR3 DNA sequence: TGTGCCAGCAGACCGGGACACTCACAAGAGACCCAGTACTTC. Amino acid sequence: CASRPGHSQETQYF.

On this clone itself: One base away lies a much larger clone, so this may be a sequencing read error. Different DNA sequences within this sample yield the same CDR3. The chain recombines TRBV5-6 with TRBJ1-5; possible D gene TRBD1, 5 bases. Trimming cost V 0 bases and J 4 bases, with 11 bases left between them. Germline V gene lookup returns CDR1 SGHDT and CDR2 YYEEEE. The CDR3 totals 15 residues. The CDR3 DNA sequence: TGTGCCAGCAGCTTGGGCCAGGGTAGTAATCAGCCCCAGCATTTT. Its protein is CASSLGQGSNQPQHF.

This clone was seen ten or more times. The same CDR3 arises from other DNA sequences in this sample as well. The chain uses TRBV7-9 and TRBJ1-1; D ambiguous. Germline CDR1 is SEHNR and CDR2 is FQNEAQ (reference sequence). The CDR3 is made up of 13 amino acids. Trimming removed 2 bases at V and 1 base at J, with 5 bases between. The CDR3 here is CASSLKANTEAFF. CDR3 DNA sequence: TGTGCCAGCAGCTTAAAAGCGAACACTGAAGCTTTCTTT.